This T cell receptor (beta chain) was sequenced during a study of T cell responses to AZD1222 COVID-19 vaccine. The study, taken as a whole, reports: Spike-specific TCR breadth and depth grew following two AZD1222 doses. White British donors predominated, females outnumbered males, and clonal diversity was possibly underestimated. Recipients of AZD1222 seropositive at baseline numbered only 5 or 6.

Points on this clone: The antigen is undetermined.

Assay used: immunoSEQ multiplex PCR; TCRdb lists only in-frame clones, some missing. Counted here are about 190,000 clones, 85% to 95% occurring once; the ten biggest clones make up 3.6%. Germline CDR1 SGHAT, CDR2 FQNNGV. This CDR3 contains 14 residues. The V and J ends lost 6 bases and 1 base respectively, with 9 bases between them. The TCR was taken from an adult who received the MenACWY meningococcal vaccine as a control. The input for sequencing was peripheral blood, taken 28 days after the second dose of the MenACWY control vaccine. The V call is TRBV11-2, the J call TRBJ2-2; D call uncertain. The CDR3: CASRPGRNTGELFF. In DNA form, the CDR3 reads TGTGCCAGCAGACCGGGTCGGAACACCGGGGAGCTGTTTTTT.